These 10 T cell receptor beta chains came from one sample sequenced in a study of blood T cell repertoires in COVID-19. The assay was immunoSEQ multiplex PCR, and TCRdb's table has in-frame clones only and misses some. The sample holds over 100,000 clones; about 80% are singletons and the top ten take just under 4.5%. Input material: peripheral blood. The source is a human donor in a cohort sampled during active COVID-19.

The V call is TRBV5-1, the J call TRBJ2-5; weak D call: TRBD1 (6 bases). The CDR3 length is 15 residues. Germline V lookup: CDR1 SGHRS, CDR2 YFSETQ. V lost 3 bases, J lost 2 bases, and 14 bases lay in between. The CDR3 protein is CASSWVVGGQETQYF. CDR3 DNA sequence: TGCGCCAGCAGCTGGGTCGTAGGGGGACAAGAGACCCAGTACTTC.

The CDR3 DNA is TGCGCCAGCAGCTTGGGACAGGGGAAAAGGTCCTTGTACGAGCAGTACTTC. Encoded protein: CASSLGQGKRSLYEQYF. The V call is TRBV5-1, the J call TRBJ2-7; 8 bases match TRBD1. The CDR3 spans 17 residues. Germline V gene sequence: CDR1 SGHRS, CDR2 YFSETQ. Unmatched junction bases numbered 12, after V lost 0 bases and J lost 4 bases.

The V gene is TRBV7-2, the J gene TRBJ1-1, with 7 positions matching TRBD1. The CDR3 has 15 residues. Per the germline V gene, CDR1 is SGHTA and CDR2 is FQGNSA. The ends lost 5 bases at V and 3 bases at J; junction bases unmatched: 9. For the CDR3, the DNA is TGTGCCAGCAGCGTCGACAGGGCCGAGTACACTGAAGCTTTCTTT. This translates into CASSVDRAEYTEAFF.

This clone showed up just once. V is TRBV4-1 and J is TRBJ2-7; 7 bases line up with TRBD1. The germline V gene has CDR1 MGHRA and CDR2 YSYEKL. The CDR3 contains 16 residues. The V segment lost 0 bases and the J segment 3 bases; nucleotides outside the gene matches: 8. The DNA of the CDR3 is TGCGCCAGCAGCCAAGATCCCCGGACAGGAGACTACGAGCAGTACTTC. Translated: CASSQDPRTGDYEQYF.

The chain recombines TRBV5-4 with TRBJ1-1; possibly TRBD1 for D (6 bases). Germline V gene sequence: CDR1 SGHNT, CDR2 YYREEE (reference sequence). The CDR3 is made up of 14 amino acids. Trimming pared 0 bases from V and 5 bases from J, leaving 11 bases between. The DNA for the CDR3 is TGTGCCAGCAGCTTGGCGGGGGGGCGAACTGAAGCTTTCTTT. This gives the protein CASSLAGGRTEAFF. Supplemented by reference TRBV5-4 and TRBJ1-1, the full variable domain reads ETGVTQSPTHLIKTRGQQVTLRCSSQSGHNTVSWYQQALGQGPQFIFQYYREEENGRGNFPPRFSGLQFPNYSSELNVNALELDDSALYLCASSLAGGRTEAFFGQGTRLTVV.

The V and J genes are TRBV6-2 or TRBV6-3 and TRBJ2-5; weak D call: TRBD1 (5 bases). The V gene lost 4 bases and the J gene lost 1 base, with 19 bases spanning the gap. This CDR3 contains 17 residues. CDR1 is MNHEY and CDR2 is SVGEGT in the germline V gene. DNA of the CDR3: TGTGCCAGCAGTTCGGGCTCAGGGCTTTGGCGCCAAGAGACCCAGTACTTC. Translation: CASSSGSGLWRQETQYF.

The chain combines TRBV3-1 (or the pseudogene TRBV3-2) with TRBJ2-5, with D tentatively TRBD1 (5 bases). The germline CDR1 and CDR2 sequences are LGHDT and YNNKEL (reference sequence). The CDR3 has 14 residues. The V end lost 1 base, the J end lost 5 bases, and 11 bases lay between the germline ends. CDR3 residues: CASSQASGRETQYF. As DNA, the CDR3 is TGTGCCAGCAGCCAAGCTTCAGGGCGGGAGACCCAGTACTTC.

The chain joins TRBV3-1 (or the pseudogene TRBV3-2) to TRBJ1-1; 10 bases map to TRBD1. Trimming at V came to 0 bases and at J to 9 bases, leaving 10 bases not matched to a gene. Germline lookup yields CDR1 LGHDT and CDR2 YNNKEL (reference sequence). The CDR3 covers 16 residues. CDR3 DNA sequence: TGTGCCAGCAGCCAAGAACTCCGGACAGGGGGACGGAAAGCTTTCTTT. Its protein is CASSQELRTGGRKAFF.

V usage is TRBV27 and J usage is TRBJ1-5; 7 bases line up with TRBD1. CDR3 length: 14 residues. The V and J ends lost 6 bases and 5 bases, in that order; junction bases with no gene match: 7. Germline CDR1 MNHEY, CDR2 SMNVEV (reference sequence). The CDR3 here is CASSRDREYQPQHF. CDR3 in DNA: TGTGCCAGCAGCCGAGACAGGGAATATCAGCCCCAGCATTTT.

This clone was seen a few times. The V call is TRBV5-1, the J call TRBJ1-4; D gene uncertain. Between the trimmed V and J ends, which lost 4 bases and 8 bases, there was a span of 21 bases. CDR3 length equals 16 residues. Germline V gene lookup returns CDR1 SGHRS and CDR2 YFSETQ. CDR3 protein: CASSGPTGGSLEKLFF. CDR3 nucleotide sequence: TGCGCCAGCAGCGGCCCGACGGGAGGGTCTCTGGAAAAACTGTTTTTT.